Below are 32 T cell receptor beta chains sequenced from a single sample in a study of T cell responses to AZD1222 COVID-19 vaccine (dated by TCRdb to the early 2020s). Preparation of the library involved the immunoSEQ multiplex PCR assay. Imported from immuneACCESS, the table was reduced by TCRdb to in-frame sequences with V and J called. These copies leave out some clones; in studies compared against another copy, an unresolved V gene accounts for under half, and the cause of the remainder is not known. The sample table contains under 95,000 clones; only one count was recorded for approximately 83% of them. The top ten clones comprise roughly a tenth of the sample. In the paper's terms, the time point label means: about 28 days (+/-7) after the second vaccine dose. Specimen: peripheral blood, collected 28 days after the second AZD1222 dose. Source of these receptors: an adult who received the AZD1222 COVID-19 vaccine.

V and J are TRBV7-9 and TRBJ1-1; TRBD1 matches at 9 bases. The CDR3 length is 14 residues. Losses at the gene ends were 1 base for V and 5 bases for J; bases not matched to a gene: 2. From germline, CDR1 is SEHNR and CDR2 FQNEAQ (reference sequence). Written as DNA, the CDR3 is TGTGCCAGCAGCTTAGACAGGGGGCGAACTGAAGCTTTCTTT. Amino acid sequence: CASSLDRGRTEAFF.

In this sample, this clone turned up once. The J gene is TRBJ1-1, the V gene TRBV27, with D uncertain. There are 14 residues in the CDR3. CDR1 is MNHEY and CDR2 is SMNVEV in the germline V gene (reference sequence). V was shortened by 4 bases and J by 0 bases, with 9 bases between the two germline ends. The CDR3 DNA follows: TGTGCCAGCAGTTCCCCAGGCATGAACACTGAAGCTTTCTTT. As protein: CASSSPGMNTEAFF.

The rearrangement uses TRBV11-3 and TRBJ1-1; 11 nucleotides match TRBD1. V lost 4 bases to trimming and J lost 0 bases; unmatched junction nucleotides: 10. CDR3 size: 18 residues. Germline V gene lookup returns CDR1 SGHNT and CDR2 YENEEA. CDR3 DNA: TGTGCCAGCAGCTGGACAGGGGGCAGGCAACTTTTGAACACTGAAGCTTTCTTT. This codes for CASSWTGGRQLLNTEAFF. The full variable domain, in which reference TRBV11-3 and TRBJ1-1 provide the parts outside the CDR3, is EAGVVQSPRYKIIEKKQPVAFWCNPISGHNTLYWYLQNLGQGPELLIRYENEEAVDDSQLPKDRFSAERLKGVDSTLKIQPAELGDSAVYLCASSWTGGRQLLNTEAFFGQGTRLTVV.

The chain links TRBV3-1 (or the pseudogene TRBV3-2) to TRBJ1-1; D uncertain. V was pared by 4 bases and J by 4 bases, with 7 bases between. Germline CDR1 and CDR2: LGHDT and YNNKEL (reference sequence). This CDR3 contains 12 residues. The CDR3 nucleotides read TGTGCCAGCAGCCCCGGTCTCACTGAAGCTTTCTTT. Its protein is CASSPGLTEAFF.

This sequence joins TRBV11-3 and TRBJ2-4; D might be TRBD2 (6 bases). This CDR3 contains 14 residues. From germline, CDR1 is SGHNT and CDR2 YENEEA. Trimming removed 3 bases from V and 6 bases from J, with 12 bases in between. The CDR3 region has the DNA TGTGCCAGCAGCTTGGGAGGCCGAGGAAACATTCAGTACTTC. It encodes CASSLGGRGNIQYF.

J is TRBJ2-2 and V is TRBV19; perhaps TRBD1 as D (5 bases). Trimming took 3 bases from V and 2 from J, leaving 10 bases between them. CDR1 is LNHDA and CDR2 is SQIVND in the germline V gene (reference sequence). CDR3 size: 15 residues. The CDR3 region has the DNA TGTGCCAGTAGTATGTACAGGAGAAACACCGGGGAGCTGTTTTTT. Translated, it gives CASSMYRRNTGELFF.

The chain uses TRBV29-1 and TRBJ1-6, with D maybe TRBD1 (6 bases). The CDR3 covers 13 residues. Germline V gene sequence: CDR1 SQVTM, CDR2 ANQGSEA. V lost 5 bases and J lost 9, with 14 bases in between. The CDR3 sequence is CSVSAGVGSPLHF. The DNA for the CDR3 is TGCAGCGTTTCGGCAGGGGTTGGTTCACCCCTCCACTTT. The full variable domain, in which reference TRBV29-1 and TRBJ1-6 provide the parts outside the CDR3, is SAVISQKPSRDICQRGTSLTIQCQVDSQVTMMFWYRQQPGQSLTLIATANQGSEATYESGFVIDKFPISRPNLTFSTLTVSNMSPEDSSIYLCSVSAGVGSPLHFGNGTRLTVT.

This chain joins TRBV2 and TRBJ2-3; tentatively, D is TRBD2 (5 bases). CDR1 SNHLY and CDR2 FYNNEI come from the germline V gene. V lost 6 bases, J lost 2 bases, and 12 bases lay in between. CDR3 length: 14 residues. CDR3 protein: CASRADLFTDTQYF. The CDR3 coding sequence is TGTGCCAGCAGGGCGGACTTGTTCACAGATACGCAGTATTTT.

The rearrangement links TRBV7-9 to TRBJ2-7; 7 nucleotides agree with TRBD2. Germline assignment: CDR1 SEHNR and CDR2 FQNEAQ (reference sequence). After removal of 2 bases from V and 3 bases from J, the junction contained 1 base not matched to a gene. The CDR3 contains 13 residues. The CDR3 nucleotides are TGTGCCAGCAGCTTAAGCGGGGACTACGAGCAGTACTTC. It yields the protein CASSLSGDYEQYF.

The chain has TRBV5-5 and TRBJ2-7; TRBD1 agrees at 7 bases. Germline V gene lookup returns CDR1 SGHKS and CDR2 YYEKEE (reference sequence). Germline trimming cut 4 bases from V and 1 base from J; bases unmatched to any gene: 8. The CDR3 is made up of 15 amino acids. The CDR3 DNA reads TGTGCCAGCAGCGAGGGACAGCGTGCATCCTACGAGCAGTACTTC. Translation: CASSEGQRASYEQYF.

The V gene is TRBV5-1, the J gene TRBJ2-1; possible D gene TRBD2, 6 bases. Looked up from germline, CDR1 is SGHRS and CDR2 is YFSETQ. V was cut by 4 bases and J by 6 bases, with 11 bases left in between. The CDR3 runs to 13 residues. The CDR3 reads CASSLGLANEQFF. CDR3 sequence (DNA): TGCGCCAGCAGCCTGGGACTGGCCAATGAGCAGTTCTTC. The full variable domain, in which reference TRBV5-1 and TRBJ2-1 provide the parts outside the CDR3, is KAGVTQTPRYLIKTRGQQVTLSCSPISGHRSVSWYQQTPGQGLQFLFEYFSETQRNKGNFPGRFSGRQFSNSRSEMNVSTLELGDSALYLCASSLGLANEQFFGPGTRLTVL.

J is TRBJ2-1 and V is TRBV6-5; possibly TRBD2 for D (5 bases). V was cut by 8 bases and J by 7 bases, with 18 bases left in between. The length of the CDR3 is 14 residues. The germline V gene encodes CDR1 MNHEY and CDR2 SVGAGI. CDR3 nucleotides: TGTGCCAGCGAGGGCTGGGTGCTTTTTAATGAGCAGTTCTTC. This codes for CASEGWVLFNEQFF.

J is TRBJ1-1 and V is TRBV18; D is undetermined. The CDR3 runs to 13 residues. V lost 8 bases, J lost 1 base, and 11 bases lay in between. CDR1 is KGHSH and CDR2 is LQKENI in the germline V gene. The CDR3 region is CASTGPENTEAFF. CDR3 DNA sequence: TGTGCCAGCACCGGACCCGAGAACACTGAAGCTTTCTTT.

The chain is built from TRBV5-6 and TRBJ1-2; the D gene is possibly TRBD1 (5 bases). This CDR3 contains 14 residues. V lost 4 bases to trimming and J lost 4 bases, with 14 bases between them. The germline gives CDR1 SGHDT, CDR2 YYEEEE. The CDR3 region is CASSDDSGIYGYTF. CDR3 in DNA: TGTGCCAGCAGCGACGACAGCGGGATCTATGGCTACACCTTC.

The chain links TRBV3-1 (or the pseudogene TRBV3-2) to TRBJ1-1; tentative D call: TRBD1 (6 bases). Germline CDR1 is LGHDT and CDR2 is YNNKEL (reference sequence). Trimming took 4 bases from V and 5 from J, leaving 11 bases between them. The CDR3 has 13 amino acids. CDR3: CASSPTGQTEAFF. In DNA form, the CDR3 reads TGTGCCAGCAGCCCTACAGGGCAGACTGAAGCTTTCTTT.

V and J are TRBV6-5 and TRBJ1-5; 7 bases are shared with TRBD1. The V gene end was trimmed by 7 bases and the J gene end by 4 bases; junction bases not matched to a gene: 1. Germline V gene sequence: CDR1 MNHEY, CDR2 SVGAGI. CDR3 length equals 12 residues. CDR3 in amino acids: CASTGGNQPQHF. The CDR3 nucleotides read TGTGCCAGCACAGGGGGTAATCAGCCCCAGCATTTT.

The chain recombines TRBV29-1 with TRBJ2-5, with a weak D call TRBD1 (6 bases). V lost 8 bases and J 10 bases, leaving 20 bases between the germline ends. Germline V CDR1 and CDR2: SQVTM, ANQGSEA. The CDR3 runs 12 residues. The chain's CDR3 is CSLTTDSRSQYF. CDR3 DNA: TGCAGCCTCACTACGGACAGTCGTAGCCAGTACTTC.

The chain recombines TRBV6-5 with TRBJ1-6, with D unclear. This CDR3 has 13 residues. Trimming cost V 6 bases and J 8 bases, with 11 bases left between them. Germline values: CDR1 MNHEY, CDR2 SVGAGI. In DNA form, the CDR3 reads TGTGCCAGCAGGCGGGGATTAGATTCACCCCTCCACTTT. This gives the protein CASRRGLDSPLHF.

This clone was detected a few times. This rearrangement joins TRBV5-4 to TRBJ1-4, with a weak D call TRBD1 (5 bases). The germline V gene has CDR1 SGHNT and CDR2 YYREEE (reference sequence). The length of the CDR3 is 15 residues. Trimming shortened V by 4 bases and J by 0 bases, and 10 bases separated the two germline ends. The DNA of the CDR3 is TGTGCCAGCAGCCCAGGGTCCACAACTAATGAAAAACTGTTTTTT. It translates to CASSPGSTTNEKLFF.

This chain joins TRBV7-2 and TRBJ1-1; D not resolved. Germline V CDR1 and CDR2: SGHTA, FQGNSA. V gave up 2 bases and J gave up 1 base, with 11 bases separating them. This CDR3 spans 15 amino acids. In DNA, the CDR3 is TGTGCCAGCAGCTTACTCGGAGGGCAGAACACTGAAGCTTTCTTT. Protein product: CASSLLGGQNTEAFF.

The genes are TRBV5-1 and TRBJ1-2, with TRBD1 identical over 7 bases. V lost 5 bases to trimming and J lost 3 bases; unmatched junction nucleotides: 13. The CDR3 totals 16 residues. Germline assignment: CDR1 SGHRS and CDR2 YFSETQ. Written as DNA, the CDR3 is TGCGCCAGCAGGGCTAGGGGAGGGGGCCTCGACTATGGCTACACCTTC. Amino acid sequence: CASRARGGGLDYGYTF.

The chain employs TRBV7-9 and TRBJ2-5; 7 bases line up with TRBD1. V shed 3 bases, J shed 1 base, and the junction held 5 bases outside the gene matches. Germline assignment: CDR1 SEHNR and CDR2 FQNEAQ (reference sequence). The length of the CDR3 is 15 residues. The CDR3 bases are TGTGCCAGCAGCTTTGGACAGGTCTCCCAAGAGACCCAGTACTTC. Translating it yields CASSFGQVSQETQYF.

The chain has TRBV5-1 and TRBJ2-5; the match to TRBD2 covers 8 bases. With V trimmed by 4 bases and J by 5 bases, 4 bases remained unmatched. The CDR3 covers 13 residues. Per germline, CDR1 SGHRS and CDR2 YFSETQ. The chain's CDR3 is CASSGSGVETQYF. As DNA, the CDR3 is TGCGCCAGCAGCGGTAGCGGGGTTGAGACCCAGTACTTC.

This rearrangement joins TRBV20-1 to TRBJ1-1; no clear D. Germline assignment: CDR1 DFQATT and CDR2 SNEGSKA (reference sequence). CDR3 length: 12 amino acids. The V end lost 3 bases, the J end lost 7 bases, and 12 bases lay between the germline ends. This chain's CDR3 is CSASIPLNEAFF. DNA of the CDR3: TGCAGTGCTAGTATTCCTCTTAATGAAGCTTTCTTT.

The table lists this clone with a count of one. The chain has TRBV27 and TRBJ1-1; TRBD1 might be the D (6 bases). CDR1 MNHEY and CDR2 SMNVEV come from the germline V gene (reference sequence). Trimming took 5 bases from V and 5 from J, leaving 24 bases between them. The CDR3 runs 17 residues. The CDR3 loop is CASSRTLDSRPQTEAFF. CDR3 in DNA: TGTGCCAGCAGTCGAACCTTGGACAGTCGGCCACAGACTGAAGCTTTCTTT.

V usage is TRBV7-2 and J usage is TRBJ1-3, with 7 bases lining up with TRBD1. The length of the CDR3 is 16 residues. The germline gives CDR1 SGHTA, CDR2 FQGNSA. With V trimmed by 0 bases and J by 0 bases, 2 bases remained unmatched. DNA for the CDR3: TGTGCCAGCAGCTTAGCCGGGACAGCCTCTGGAAACACCATATATTTT. Protein: CASSLAGTASGNTIYF.

V is TRBV3-1 (or the pseudogene TRBV3-2) and J is TRBJ2-3, with D unresolved. The CDR3 length is 15 residues. Between the trimmed V and J ends, which lost 3 bases and 6 bases, there was a span of 16 bases. Germline CDR1 reads LGHDT; CDR2 reads YNNKEL (reference sequence). The CDR3 spells CASSQAPSSRDTQYF. The CDR3 DNA reads as TGTGCCAGCAGCCAGGCACCCTCTTCACGGGATACGCAGTATTTT.

The CDR3 DNA follows: TGTGCCACTCGAGACAGGATAACTAATGAAAAACTGTTTTTT. It translates to CATRDRITNEKLFF. This rearrangement joins TRBV19 to TRBJ1-4, with D possibly being TRBD1 (6 bases). Germline V CDR1 and CDR2: LNHDA, SQIVND (reference sequence). The CDR3 runs 14 residues. V lost 10 bases to trimming and J lost 1 base, with 13 bases between them.

This clone was observed a handful of times. The gene calls are TRBV9 and TRBJ1-1; D is unresolved. This CDR3 has 17 amino acids. Trimming left V 0 bases short and J 4 bases short, with 19 bases between. Germline assignment: CDR1 SGDLS and CDR2 YYNGEE. The DNA of the CDR3 is TGTGCCAGCAGCGTAGGAGAGGAAACATCACTCAGCACTGAAGCTTTCTTT. Protein: CASSVGEETSLSTEAFF.

This clone came up a few times. The chain recombines TRBV7-6 with TRBJ2-7, with D possibly matching TRBD2 (6 bases). This CDR3 contains 15 residues. Germline CDR1 is SGHVS and CDR2 is FNYEAQ. Trimming took 1 base from V and 0 from J, leaving 10 bases between them. The CDR3 protein is CASSLEIADSYEQYF. As DNA, the CDR3 is TGTGCCAGCAGCTTAGAAATAGCGGACTCCTACGAGCAGTACTTC.

The chain's CDR3 is CASSSTGGADTQYF. CDR3 bases: TGTGCCAGCAGCTCGACAGGGGGCGCGGATACGCAGTATTTT. This chain uses TRBV7-9 with TRBJ2-3; 10 bases are a match to TRBD1. The CDR3 sequence is 14 residues long. Germline CDR1 SEHNR, CDR2 FQNEAQ (reference sequence). The V segment lost 4 bases and the J segment 6 bases; nucleotides outside the gene matches: 4.

This clone was picked up a small number of times. The gene calls are TRBV7-9 and TRBJ1-3; 8 positions match TRBD1. This CDR3 is 19 amino acids long. The junction had 14 bases not matched to a gene; V was cut back by 4 bases and J by 0 bases. Germline loops: CDR1 SEHNR, CDR2 FQNEAQ (reference sequence). The CDR3 spells CASSSTGTGAGASGNTIYF. The CDR3 bases are TGTGCCAGCAGCTCCACTGGGACAGGCGCCGGAGCCTCTGGAAACACCATATATTTT.